This T cell receptor beta chain was sequenced for a study of CD8 T cells in Susac syndrome. The CDR3 runs to 14 residues. The V gene's germline CDR1 is KGHSH and CDR2 LQKENI. V shed 3 bases and J 6 bases; nucleotides not matched to a gene: 6. RNA in amounts of roughly 0.45 to 1 ug was reverse transcribed with random hexamers. TCRdb re-called the immunoSEQ multiplex PCR reads through MiXCR, storing one row per CDR3 protein. The sample contains 250,000 to 350,000 distinct CDR3 sequences, around 83% of which appear only once. The rearrangement joins TRBV18 to TRBJ2-7; 9 nucleotides match TRBD1. The receptor comes from a human donor with multiple sclerosis. The specimen sequenced was CD8+ T cells from PBMCs. CDR3 DNA: TGTGCCAGCTCACCCCGGGACAGGGCCCTCGAGCAGTACTTC. Protein product: CASSPRDRALEQYF. Variable domain in full (rest from reference TRBV18 and TRBJ2-7): NAGVMQNPRHLVRRRGQEARLRCSPMKGHSHVYWYRQLPEEGLKFMVYLQKENIIDESGMPKERFSAEFPKEGPSILRIQQVVRGDSAAYFCASSPRDRALEQYFGPGTRLTVT.